These 5 T cell receptor beta chains were all obtained from the same sample, sequenced in a study of response to subunit inactivated influenza vaccine. TCRdb recomputed calls from the RT-PCR reads with MiXCR, one row per CDR3 protein. The sample holds more than 450,000 distinct CDR3 sequences, roughly 12% seen once. The sequencing here drew on PBMCs from blood, taken on the day of vaccination. The receptors were gathered from a man aged 50-59 years who received an inactivated influenza vaccine.

In this sample, this clonotype turned up a few times. This sequence joins TRBV28 and TRBJ2-5; 7 bases fit TRBD1. J gave up 5 bases and V 4 bases, and 13 bases lay outside the gene matches. This CDR3 has 16 amino acids. Germline loops: CDR1 MDHEN, CDR2 SYDVKM. This CDR3 is CASSSTGALGSETQYF. CDR3 bases: TGTGCCAGCAGTTCAACAGGGGCCCTGGGGTCCGAGACCCAGTACTTC.

Remarks on this clonotype: This may be a read error, as it is one base from a much larger clone. This chain joins TRBV10-3 and TRBJ1-1; D may be TRBD1 (6 bases). The germline V gene encodes CDR1 ENHRY and CDR2 SYGVKD. V was shortened by 2 bases and J by 3 bases, with 19 bases between the two germline ends. CDR3 length equals 17 residues. CDR3 bases: TGTGCCATCAGTGAGCCCCGGCAGGGGAGGTGGGACACTGAAGCTTTCTTT. Protein product: CAISEPRQGRWDTEAFF.

This clonotype was observed a handful of times. V and J are TRBV6-1 and TRBJ2-1, with a weak D call TRBD2 (6 bases). This CDR3 region has 15 residues. V lost 4 bases to trimming and J lost 7 bases, with 17 bases between them. Germline assignment: CDR1 MNHNS and CDR2 SASEGT. CDR3 residues: CASSGPQRRANEQFF. DNA of the CDR3: TGTGCCAGCAGTGGACCCCAGAGGAGGGCGAATGAGCAGTTCTTC.

V gene TRBV10-3 combines with J gene TRBJ2-7; 7 positions agree with TRBD2. Germline lookup yields CDR1 ENHRY and CDR2 SYGVKD. The CDR3 runs 13 residues. Trimming at V came to 5 bases and at J to 1 base, leaving 2 bases not matched to a gene. The CDR3 region has the DNA TGTGCCATCAGTTCTAGCGGTTCCTACGAGCAGTACTTC. This gives the protein CAISSSGSYEQYF.

This clonotype showed up just a few times. This chain uses TRBV20-1 with TRBJ2-1, with 10 bases aligning to TRBD1. The CDR3 covers 14 residues. Germline V gene sequence: CDR1 DFQATT, CDR2 SNEGSKA (reference sequence). V trimming: 5 bases; J trimming: 4 bases; junction bases outside the gene matches: 5. CDR3 residues: CSAHRDRGYNEQFF. The CDR3 nucleotides are TGCAGTGCTCACCGGGACAGGGGATACAATGAGCAGTTCTTC.